One sample yielded the 18 T cell receptor beta chains listed below, sequenced in a study of cytomegalovirus exposure and HLA in healthy donors. Both 60 Vbeta primers and 13 Jbeta primers went into the PCR. Produced via immunoSEQ multiplex PCR; TCRdb's table is partial and in-frame only. This table has under 200,000 clones, 80% to 90% appearing once. Source material: PBMCs. These receptors were taken from a man younger than 35 in good health and CMV-seropositive.

This clone was seen a handful of times. This chain links TRBV18 with TRBJ2-3, with 9 bases matching TRBD2. V gave up 3 bases and J gave up 3 bases; unmatched junction bases: 4. In germline, CDR1 is KGHSH, CDR2 LQKENI. CDR3 length: 15 amino acids. DNA for the CDR3: TGTGCCAGCTCACCGGGACTAGCAGGTACAGATACGCAGTATTTT. Translation gives CASSPGLAGTDTQYF.

The rearrangement joins TRBV7-9 to TRBJ1-1; D is ambiguous. CDR1 and CDR2 from the germline V gene are SEHNR and FQNEAQ (reference sequence). The CDR3 is made up of 13 amino acids. The V and J ends lost 5 bases and 11 bases respectively, with 18 bases between them. CDR3 sequence (DNA): TGTGCCAGCAGCGAAAGTTACATAAGCGGCGCTTTCTTT. Its protein is CASSESYISGAFF.

This chain uses TRBV30 with TRBJ1-1; TRBD1 aligns across 9 bases. Germline CDR1 and CDR2: GTSNPN and SVGIG (reference sequence). Trimming cost V 8 bases and J 2 bases; bases outside gene matches: 9. This CDR3 is built from 14 residues. DNA of the CDR3: TGTGCCAGCGGACAGGGGATCTTAAACACTGAAGCTTTCTTT. Translated, it gives CASGQGILNTEAFF.

This chain uses TRBV2 with TRBJ2-7, with 7 bases lining up with TRBD1. Germline V lookup: CDR1 SNHLY, CDR2 FYNNEI. Unmatched junction bases numbered 10, after V lost 11 bases and J lost 9 bases. This CDR3 has 11 amino acids. The CDR3 bases are TGTGCCGAGAGCTACAGGGGACGGCAGTACTTC. It is translated as CAESYRGRQYF.

CDR3 bases: TGCGCCAGCAGCCAATTCCTAGCGGGGGGGCAAGAGTTCTTC. Amino acid sequence: CASSQFLAGGQEFF. This chain uses TRBV4-1 with TRBJ2-1; 12 nucleotides line up with TRBD2. The CDR3 totals 14 residues. In germline, CDR1 is MGHRA, CDR2 YSYEKL. The V segment lost 2 bases and the J segment 14 bases; nucleotides outside the gene matches: 7.

This clone qualifies as medium-sized (0.01 to 0.1%). The chain couples TRBV2 to TRBJ1-5, with no clear D. V was pared by 2 bases and J by 5 bases, with 10 bases between. The germline gives CDR1 SNHLY, CDR2 FYNNEI. The CDR3 loop spans 14 amino acids. Here the CDR3 reads CASSEFREDQPQHF. CDR3 in DNA: TGTGCCAGCAGTGAATTTAGGGAGGATCAGCCCCAGCATTTT. Based on the CDR3 plus reference TRBV2 and TRBJ1-5, the full variable domain is EPEVTQTPSHQVTQMGQEVILRCVPISNHLYFYWYRQILGQKVEFLVSFYNNEISEKSEIFDDQFSVERPDGSNFTLKIRSTKLEDSAMYFCASSEFREDQPQHFGDGTRLSIL.

The chain recombines TRBV5-5 with TRBJ2-5, with TRBD2 matching 7 bases. Germline-derived CDR1 and CDR2 are SGHKS and YYEKEE (reference sequence). The V segment lost 3 bases and the J segment 1 base; nucleotides outside the gene matches: 6. This CDR3 has 15 residues. This CDR3 is CASSSSGGLQETQYF. The CDR3 DNA sequence: TGTGCCAGCAGCTCCTCGGGGGGACTCCAAGAGACCCAGTACTTC.

The chain recombines TRBV27 with TRBJ2-2; D perhaps matches TRBD1 (5 bases). The germline V gene has CDR1 MNHEY and CDR2 SMNVEV (reference sequence). The CDR3 is 14 amino acids. The germline V and J ends were trimmed by 10 bases and 5 bases, with 17 bases remaining between them. Written as DNA, the CDR3 is TGTGCCAAACCCCCCCGCAGGGCGACCGGGGAGCTGTTTTTT. As protein: CAKPPRRATGELFF.

The rearrangement joins TRBV2 to TRBJ1-3; D may be TRBD1 (5 bases). Germline lookup yields CDR1 SNHLY and CDR2 FYNNEI. Trimming removed 1 base from V and 2 bases from J, with 12 bases in between. The CDR3 runs to 16 residues. CDR3 DNA: TGTGCCAGCAGTGAAGGCCCTTGGGGCACTGGAAACACCATATATTTT. This sequence encodes CASSEGPWGTGNTIYF.

V usage is TRBV7-9 and J usage is TRBJ2-1; 11 nucleotides agree with TRBD2. The length of the CDR3 is 16 residues. V trimming: 1 base; J trimming: 10 bases; junction bases outside the gene matches: 9. Germline assignment: CDR1 SEHNR and CDR2 FQNEAQ (reference sequence). The CDR3 nucleotides read TGTGCCAGCAGCTTAGTGGAATTAGCGGGGGGGCGGGAGCAGTTCTTC. Its translation: CASSLVELAGGREQFF.

This rearrangement joins TRBV6-1 to TRBJ2-1; 7 bases map to TRBD1. Germline CDR1 reads MNHNS; CDR2 reads SASEGT. Unmatched junction bases numbered 8, after V lost 6 bases and J lost 6 bases. This CDR3 has 14 amino acids. CDR3 bases: TGTGCCAGCAGATCGACAGGGCCGGGCAATGAGCAGTTCTTC. Its translation: CASRSTGPGNEQFF.

The sample holds one count of this clone. CDR3: CASSQGLAGRSSYEQYF. DNA of the CDR3: TGTGCCAGCTCACAGGGACTAGCGGGAAGGAGCTCCTACGAGCAGTACTTC. This chain connects TRBV18 to TRBJ2-7, with TRBD2 matching 13 bases. With 4 bases clipped from V and 0 bases from J, the junction kept 6 bases outside the gene matches. The CDR3 spans 17 residues. Germline V gene lookup returns CDR1 KGHSH and CDR2 LQKENI.

The rearrangement links TRBV29-1 to TRBJ2-1; possible D gene TRBD2, 6 bases. The ends were cut back, 4 bases at V and 2 bases at J, with 12 bases in the middle. The CDR3 totals 14 residues. Germline assignment: CDR1 SQVTM and CDR2 ANQGSEA. The CDR3, as DNA: TGCAGCGTTGCTGCGGGGAGAACCTACAATGAGCAGTTCTTC. Translating it yields CSVAAGRTYNEQFF.

The chain is built from TRBV25-1 and TRBJ1-2; 7 nucleotides agree with TRBD1. Germline CDR1 reads MGHDK; CDR2 reads SYGVNS. The CDR3 covers 16 residues. With 6 bases clipped from V and 10 bases from J, the junction kept 20 bases outside the gene matches. The CDR3 spells CASRPNPGDSPLNYTF. CDR3 sequence (DNA): TGTGCCAGCAGACCGAACCCAGGGGACAGTCCTCTAAACTACACCTTC.

This clone was picked up a small number of times. The chain uses TRBV5-4 and TRBJ1-4; tentative D call: TRBD1 (5 bases). The CDR3 loop spans 15 amino acids. With 2 bases removed from V and 7 bases from J, the gap between germline ends came to 15 bases. CDR1 is SGHNT, CDR2 YYREEE, per germline (reference sequence). CDR3 in amino acids: CASSFQGANSEKLFF. In DNA, the CDR3 is TGTGCCAGCAGCTTCCAGGGTGCGAATTCTGAAAAACTGTTTTTT.

The V call is TRBV9, the J call TRBJ1-6, with no clear D. The germline CDR1 and CDR2 sequences are SGDLS and YYNGEE. Trimming shortened V by 1 base and J by 5 bases, and 7 bases separated the two germline ends. This CDR3 comprises 14 residues. CDR3: CASSVRVNNSPLHF. The CDR3 nucleotides read TGTGCCAGCAGCGTAAGAGTAAATAATTCACCCCTCCACTTT.

Only one count was recorded for this clone. This rearrangement joins TRBV7-8 to TRBJ2-1; a possible D gene is TRBD2 (6 bases). The CDR3 runs 15 residues. Germline V gene data show CDR1 as SGHVS and CDR2 as FQNEAQ. V was clipped by 3 bases and J by 3 bases, with 12 bases between them. The CDR3 DNA reads TGTGCCAGCAGCTTGACTAGTCTTGTCTACAATGAGCAGTTCTTC. This codes for CASSLTSLVYNEQFF.

This clone was seen more than once but under ten times. V usage is TRBV6-1 and J usage is TRBJ1-1; D perhaps matches TRBD1 (6 bases). The V gene lost 6 bases and the J gene lost 5 bases, with 13 bases spanning the gap. The CDR3 has 13 residues. Germline loops: CDR1 MNHNS, CDR2 SASEGT. CDR3: CASRVTGLTEAFF. In DNA, the CDR3 is TGTGCCAGCAGAGTGACAGGTCTGACTGAAGCTTTCTTT.